Given below is one TCR beta chain in context. Its antigen has not been determined. Base-call qualities are not available, and no considerably larger clone is one nucleotide away. The sample originates from a study of blood T cell repertoires in COVID-19 (dated by TCRdb to 2019 to 2021). In the study overall: Samples from collaborators originated in the United States, Italy and Spain and spanned both the acute and convalescent phases of COVID-19. Where HLA class I and class II types were available, the types were taken from metadata supplied by the sample provider, not from assay-based typing. The samples were drawn from the first 160 participants of the ongoing ImmuneRACE study and from over 950 subjects provided by 6 global collaborators. A de-identified subject ID, COVID-19 status, age in years and sex were almost always included in the sample metadata. The repertoires were made available in a free public database intended to serve as a resource for research on the immune response to SARS-CoV-2. Subjects who had been exposed to COVID-19, were actively infected with it, or had recovered from it provided the deeply sampled blood TCRbeta repertoires that made up the dataset. The material from the prospective study consisted of cDNA or gDNA derived from T cells, B-cell-depleted T cells, or PBMCs. The investigation overall reported the following: The quantity of clinical and demographic metadata differed by source and by participant and was supplied without curation.

The CDR3 runs 16 residues from the cysteine to the phenylalanine. Solely the CDR3 DNA is kept, with 48 bases framed from the first base. CDR1 and CDR2, per the germline V gene, are KGHSH and LQKENI. V and J are trimmed by 3 bases and 0 bases, and the gene matches miss 7 bases of the junction. TCRbeta CDR3 regions were amplified from genomic DNA using the immunoSEQ Assay, a bias-controlled multiplex PCR. As for how the authors treated the data: Within the assay, amplification of reference gene primers was used to estimate how many nucleated cells each sample contained. To quantify the absolute abundance of each unique TCRbeta CDR3 rearrangement, sequence reads were collapsed and filtered. For each sample, productive Simpson clonality was calculated by taking the square root of Simpson's diversity index across productive rearrangements. Here the immuneACCESS table is served through TCRdb, limited to in-frame sequences with V and J called. Missing clones are a known gap in these copies; in checked studies unresolved V genes cover under half, and the rest lacks a known reason. From that table come the V and J calls and clone size; the DNA was used to work out D and trimming. Across this sample there are some 100,000 clones, with roughly 79% seen only once. Clones ranked in the top ten supply 10% of the sample.

Whole blood was collected in K2EDTA tubes by collaborating institutions according to the institutions' own protocols. For TCRbeta analysis, collaborators shipped samples as frozen whole blood, isolated PBMCs, or DNA extracted from either of those sample types. Recombination joined TRBV18 with TRBJ1-2, with TRBD1 matching 7 junction bases. The sequence was obtained from a human donor in a cohort sampled during active COVID-19. Input material: peripheral blood. The CDR3 in this case is CASSPGTVKTNYGYTF. The sequenced DNA is TGTGCCAGCTCACCGGGGACAGTGAAGACTAACTATGGCTACACCTTC. The variable domain in full, with residues beyond the CDR3 obtained from the reference TRBV18 and TRBJ1-2 genes, is NAGVMQNPRHLVRRRGQEARLRCSPMKGHSHVYWYRQLPEEGLKFMVYLQKENIIDESGMPKERFSAEFPKEGPSILRIQQVVRGDSAAYFCASSPGTVKTNYGYTFGSGTRLTVV.